Listed below are T cell receptor beta chains from one sample, sequenced in a study of Graves' ophthalmopathy and Graves' hyperthyroidism. TCRdb reprocessed the multiplex PCR reads via MiXCR and lists one record per CDR3 protein. The sample lists approximately 1.2 million distinct CDR3 sequences; about 36% were seen once. Sequencing was done on a sample of peripheral blood or thyroid tissue (not recorded which). The receptors stem from an adult man with Graves' hyperthyroidism. Both conserved end residues are part of each CDR3. D genes are given only for firm matches. Some rows mark clone size as missing; the rest say once, few, many or name a class of expanded clone.

J,V,D,size,CDR3,DNA
TRBJ2-5,TRBV7-8,TRBD2,.,CASSLTGGSSGRFSETQYF,TGTGCCAGCAGCTTAACGGGGGGATCTAGCGGGAGGTTTTCGGAGACCCAGTACTTC
TRBJ2-7,TRBV20-1,.,.,CSARALTSFEQYF,TGCAGTGCTAGAGCTTTGACTAGTTTCGAGCAGTACTTC
TRBJ1-2,TRBV20-1,.,many,CSATRTAGYGYTF,TGCAGTGCTACCAGGACAGCAGGCTATGGCTACACCTTC
TRBJ1-2,TRBV10-3,.,.,CAAFSEKGDYGYTF,TGTGCCGCCTTCAGTGAGAAGGGTGACTATGGCTACACCTTC
TRBJ1-5,TRBV7-2,.,.,CASSGGSHGNQPQHF,TGTGCCAGCAGCGGCGGCAGCCACGGCAATCAGCCCCAGCATTTT
TRBJ1-2,TRBV14,.,.,CASSHLGGAGETYGYTF,TGTGCCAGCAGCCACCTTGGAGGGGCGGGGGAGACCTATGGCTACACCTTC
TRBJ2-6,TRBV6-5,.,many,CASSYAGAGANVLTF,TGTGCCAGCAGTTACGCCGGGGCTGGGGCCAACGTCCTGACTTTC
TRBJ1-1,TRBV10-3,.,many,CATGAMGGEAFF,TGTGCCACAGGGGCTATGGGCGGTGAAGCTTTCTTT
TRBJ1-1,TRBV20-1,TRBD1,.,CSAIERTGFSEAFF,TGCAGTGCTATTGAAAGGACAGGGTTCTCTGAAGCTTTCTTT
TRBJ2-7,TRBV28,TRBD2,once,CASSWTSGTNEQYF,TGTGCCAGCAGCTGGACTAGCGGTACAAATGAGCAGTACTTC
TRBJ1-2,TRBV6-5,TRBD1,few,CASRLGQNYGYTF,TGTGCCAGCAGGCTGGGACAGAACTATGGCTACACCTTC
TRBJ2-5,TRBV6-5,TRBD1,many,CASSRRTGMEETQYF,TGTGCCAGCAGCCGTCGGACAGGGATGGAAGAGACCCAGTACTTC
TRBJ1-1,TRBV2,TRBD1,few,CASSVGQYEAFF,TGTGCCAGCAGTGTGGGACAGTATGAAGCTTTCTTT
TRBJ2-2,TRBV5-5,TRBD1,.,CASSPGTGGTSLNTGELFF,TGTGCCAGCAGCCCCGGGACAGGGGGTACAAGTCTGAACACCGGGGAGCTGTTTTTT
TRBJ1-4,TRBV4-1,TRBD1,many,CASGDGTESFTLFF,TGCGCCAGCGGTGACGGGACAGAATCCTTTACGCTGTTTTTT
TRBJ1-1,TRBV7-2,.,.,CASSSHRENTEAFF,TGTGCCAGCAGCTCTCACAGGGAGAACACTGAAGCTTTCTTT
TRBJ1-5,TRBV7-8,.,.,CASSGLQGQPQHF,TGTGCCAGCAGTGGTCTACAGGGTCAGCCCCAGCATTTT
TRBJ1-5,TRBV20-1,.,many,CSARVAVGQPQHF,TGCAGTGCTAGAGTCGCCGTGGGCCAGCCCCAGCATTTT
TRBJ2-3,TRBV11-2,.,.,CASSPIRQAGSTDTQYF,TGTGCCAGCAGCCCAATTCGGCAGGCTGGCTCGACAGATACGCAGTATTTT
TRBJ1-2,TRBV28,TRBD1,few,CASSFPSGQGANYGYTF,TGTGCCAGCAGTTTCCCATCGGGACAGGGGGCTAACTATGGCTACACCTTC
TRBJ2-7,TRBV29-1,.,.,CSVPGAKYYKQYF,TGCAGCGTACCCGGGGCCAAGTACTACAAGCAGTACTTC
TRBJ2-7,TRBV29-1,.,.,CSISGGPSYEQYF,TGCAGCATTAGCGGAGGACCTTCCTACGAGCAGTACTTC
TRBJ2-3,TRBV25-1,.,few,CASSEYIADTQYF,TGTGCCAGCAGTGAATATATCGCAGATACGCAGTATTTT
TRBJ2-7,TRBV5-1,TRBD2,few,CASSSLSGPTYEQYF,TGCGCCAGCAGCTCACTTAGCGGGCCCACCTACGAGCAGTACTTC
TRBJ2-7,TRBV12-3/TRBV12-4,.,.,CASSSAVPYEQYF,TGTGCCAGCAGCTCAGCGGTACCCTACGAGCAGTACTTC
TRBJ1-4,TRBV19,TRBD1,few,CASSPFHGQGKKLFF,TGTGCCAGTAGTCCATTCCACGGACAGGGCAAGAAGCTGTTTTTT
TRBJ2-7,TRBV10-2,TRBD2,once,CAQSGLAGGNEQYF,TGCGCCCAAAGCGGCCTAGCGGGGGGGAACGAGCAGTACTTC
TRBJ1-1,TRBV5-1,.,few,CASQTGGLNTEAFF,TGCGCCAGCCAAACTGGGGGTTTGAACACTGAAGCTTTCTTT
TRBJ1-1,TRBV7-8,TRBD1,many,CASSLTDRGNTEAFF,TGTGCCAGCAGCTTAACGGACAGGGGGAACACTGAAGCTTTCTTT
TRBJ2-7,TRBV20-1,.,.,CSVDRENSYEQYF,TGCAGTGTCGATAGGGAGAACTCCTACGAGCAGTACTTC
TRBJ2-1,TRBV2,TRBD2,many,CASRGTSGRTNEQFF,TGTGCCAGCAGGGGGACTAGCGGGAGGACTAATGAGCAGTTCTTC
TRBJ2-5,TRBV9,.,many,CASSVETSETQYF,TGTGCCAGCAGCGTAGAAACTAGTGAGACCCAGTACTTC
TRBJ2-7,TRBV12-3/TRBV12-4,.,.,CASSLRLHGEQYF,TGTGCCAGCAGCCTACGCCTCCACGGAGAGCAGTACTTC
TRBJ2-5,TRBV20-1,.,many,CSASGPQETQYF,TGCAGTGCTAGCGGACCACAAGAGACCCAGTACTTC
TRBJ1-5,TRBV7-2,.,few,CASSLVQGTGYQPQHF,TGTGCCAGCAGCTTAGTGCAAGGGACCGGTTATCAGCCCCAGCATTTT
TRBJ1-2,TRBV4-1,.,.,CASRPLYGGKANYGYTF,TGCGCCAGCAGACCCTTGTATGGAGGCAAAGCTAACTATGGCTACACCTTC
TRBJ2-5,TRBV5-1,TRBD1,.,CASSLGGHTGEETQYF,TGCGCCAGCAGCTTGGGGGGCCACACAGGGGAAGAGACCCAGTACTTC
TRBJ1-5,TRBV10-3,TRBD1,.,CAISPGQGTPGYQPQHF,TGTGCCATCAGTCCGGGACAGGGGACCCCTGGGTATCAGCCCCAGCATTTT
TRBJ2-7,TRBV20-1,.,.,CSAALTGTRPWDEQYF,TGCAGTGCCGCACTGACTGGTACGCGACCTTGGGACGAGCAGTACTTC
TRBJ2-5,TRBV7-2,.,many,CASSLGTQGAQYF,TGTGCCAGCAGCTTGGGAACACAAGGGGCCCAGTACTTC
TRBJ2-6,TRBV20-1,.,.,CSASPVPGANVLTF,TGCAGTGCTAGTCCGGTTCCAGGGGCCAACGTCCTGACTTTC
TRBJ2-5,TRBV13,.,.,CASSSGPAETQYF,TGTGCCAGCAGTTCCGGACCGGCGGAGACCCAGTACTTC
TRBJ2-2,TRBV9,TRBD2,.,CASSAGSGRGFTGELFF,TGTGCCAGCAGCGCAGGTAGCGGGCGGGGGTTCACCGGGGAGCTGTTTTTT
TRBJ1-3,TRBV5-5,.,.,CASSRMDSSGNTVYF,TGTGCCAGCAGCCGGATGGACAGCTCTGGAAACACCGTATATTTT
TRBJ1-1,TRBV4-1,.,many,CASSQVGAEAFF,TGCGCCAGCAGCCAAGTCGGGGCTGAAGCTTTCTTT
TRBJ2-5,TRBV4-1,TRBD2,.,CASSQVGLAGQETQHF,TGCGCCAGCAGCCAAGTTGGTCTAGCGGGGCAAGAGACCCAGCACTTC
TRBJ2-7,TRBV12-3/TRBV12-4,TRBD1,.,CASSFRQGMEQYF,TGTGCCAGCAGTTTCAGACAGGGTATGGAGCAGTACTTC
TRBJ2-7,TRBV29-1,.,many,CSVTGTLYEQYF,TGCAGCGTTACGGGGACGCTATACGAGCAGTACTTC
TRBJ2-7,TRBV14,TRBD1,many,CASSQALPGQGYRQYF,TGTGCCAGCAGCCAAGCTCTCCCGGGACAGGGGTATCGGCAGTACTTC
TRBJ1-1,TRBV3-1,.,.,CASSQYEGGRAFF,TGTGCCAGCAGCCAATATGAAGGGGGAAGGGCTTTCTTT
TRBJ1-1,TRBV5-6,.,many,CASSRQERTEAFF,TGTGCCAGCAGCAGACAGGAGCGCACTGAAGCTTTCTTT
TRBJ1-1,TRBV6-5,.,many,CASSQNRHTEAFF,TGTGCCAGCAGTCAAAACAGGCACACTGAAGCTTTCTTT